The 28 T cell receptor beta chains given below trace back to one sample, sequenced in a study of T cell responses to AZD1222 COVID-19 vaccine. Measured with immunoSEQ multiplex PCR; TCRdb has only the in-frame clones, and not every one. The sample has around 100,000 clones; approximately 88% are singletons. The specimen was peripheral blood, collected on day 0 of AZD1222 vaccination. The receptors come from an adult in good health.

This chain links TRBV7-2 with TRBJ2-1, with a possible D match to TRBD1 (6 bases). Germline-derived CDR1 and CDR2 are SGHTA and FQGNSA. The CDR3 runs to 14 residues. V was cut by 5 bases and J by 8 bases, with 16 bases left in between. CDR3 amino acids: CASSIGQQGDEQFF. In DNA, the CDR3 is TGTGCCAGCAGCATCGGACAGCAGGGCGATGAGCAGTTCTTC.

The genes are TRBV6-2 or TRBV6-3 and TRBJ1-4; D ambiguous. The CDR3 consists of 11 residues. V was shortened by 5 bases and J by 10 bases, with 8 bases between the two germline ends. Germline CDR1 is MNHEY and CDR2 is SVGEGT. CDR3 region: CASSDSGKLFF. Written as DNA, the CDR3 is TGTGCCAGCAGTGATTCCGGAAAACTGTTTTTT.

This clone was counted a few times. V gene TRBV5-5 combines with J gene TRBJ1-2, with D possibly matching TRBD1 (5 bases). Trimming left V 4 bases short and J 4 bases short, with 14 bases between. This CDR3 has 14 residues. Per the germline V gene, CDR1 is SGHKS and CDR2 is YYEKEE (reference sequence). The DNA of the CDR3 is TGTGCCAGCAGCCCGCCCGGGGCGAGCTATGGCTACACCTTC. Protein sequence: CASSPPGASYGYTF.

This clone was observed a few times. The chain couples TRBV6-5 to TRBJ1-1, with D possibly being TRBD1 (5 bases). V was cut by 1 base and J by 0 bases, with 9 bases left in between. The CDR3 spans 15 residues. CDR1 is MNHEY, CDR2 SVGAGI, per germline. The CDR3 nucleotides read TGTGCCAGCAGTTACTGGGGGAGCCTGAACACTGAAGCTTTCTTT. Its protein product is CASSYWGSLNTEAFF.

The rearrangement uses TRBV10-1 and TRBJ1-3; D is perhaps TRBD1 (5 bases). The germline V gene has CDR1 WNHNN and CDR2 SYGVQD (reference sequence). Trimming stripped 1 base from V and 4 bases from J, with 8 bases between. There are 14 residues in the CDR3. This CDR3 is CASSEWGQGNTIYF. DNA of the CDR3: TGCGCCAGCAGTGAGTGGGGCCAAGGAAACACCATATATTTT.

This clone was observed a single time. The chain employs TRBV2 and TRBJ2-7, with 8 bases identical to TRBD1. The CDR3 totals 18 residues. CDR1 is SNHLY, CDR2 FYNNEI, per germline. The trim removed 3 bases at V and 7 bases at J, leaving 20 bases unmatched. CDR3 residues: CASSDLDWQGATLGEQYF. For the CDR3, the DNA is TGTGCCAGCAGTGACCTTGACTGGCAGGGGGCAACCTTGGGGGAGCAGTACTTC.

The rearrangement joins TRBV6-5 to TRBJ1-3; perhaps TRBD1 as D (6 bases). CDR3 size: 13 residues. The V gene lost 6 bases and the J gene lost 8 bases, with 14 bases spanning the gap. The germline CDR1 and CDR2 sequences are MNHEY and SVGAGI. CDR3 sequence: CASSPVGGDTIYF. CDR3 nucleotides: TGTGCCAGCAGCCCCGTAGGGGGGGACACCATATATTTT.

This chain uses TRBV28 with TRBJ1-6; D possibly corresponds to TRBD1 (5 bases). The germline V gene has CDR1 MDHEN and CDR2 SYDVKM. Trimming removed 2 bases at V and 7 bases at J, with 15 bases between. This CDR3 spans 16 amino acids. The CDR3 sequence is CASSLGASPPNSPLHF. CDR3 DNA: TGTGCCAGCAGTTTAGGGGCATCCCCCCCCAATTCACCCCTCCACTTT.

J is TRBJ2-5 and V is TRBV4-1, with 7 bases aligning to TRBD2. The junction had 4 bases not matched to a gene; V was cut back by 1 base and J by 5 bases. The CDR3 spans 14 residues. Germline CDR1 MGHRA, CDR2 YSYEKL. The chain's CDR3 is CASSQVGGMETQYF. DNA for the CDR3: TGCGCCAGCAGCCAAGTGGGGGGGATGGAGACCCAGTACTTC.

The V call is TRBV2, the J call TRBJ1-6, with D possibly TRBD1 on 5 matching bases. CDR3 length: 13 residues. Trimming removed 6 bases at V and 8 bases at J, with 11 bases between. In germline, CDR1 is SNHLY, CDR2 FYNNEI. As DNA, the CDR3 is TGTGCCAGCAGAAAAGAACAGGATTCACCCCTCCACTTT. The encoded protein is CASRKEQDSPLHF.

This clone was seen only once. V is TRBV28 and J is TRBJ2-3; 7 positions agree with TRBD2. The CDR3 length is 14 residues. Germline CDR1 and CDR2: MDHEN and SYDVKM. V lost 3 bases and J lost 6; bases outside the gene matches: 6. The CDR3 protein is CASSLTGGRDTQYF. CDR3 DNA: TGTGCCAGCAGTTTGACGGGAGGAAGGGATACGCAGTATTTT.

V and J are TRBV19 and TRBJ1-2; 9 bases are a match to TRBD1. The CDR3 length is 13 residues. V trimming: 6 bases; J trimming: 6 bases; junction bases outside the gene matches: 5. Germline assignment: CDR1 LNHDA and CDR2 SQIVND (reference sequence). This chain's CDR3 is CASRRDRVHGYTF. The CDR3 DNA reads TGTGCCAGTAGAAGGGACAGGGTACATGGCTACACCTTC. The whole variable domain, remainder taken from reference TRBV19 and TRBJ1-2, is DGGITQSPKYLFRKEGQNVTLSCEQNLNHDAMYWYRQDPGQGLRLIYYSQIVNDFQKGDIAEGYSVSREKKESFPLTVTSAQKNPTAFYLCASRRDRVHGYTFGSGTRLTVV.

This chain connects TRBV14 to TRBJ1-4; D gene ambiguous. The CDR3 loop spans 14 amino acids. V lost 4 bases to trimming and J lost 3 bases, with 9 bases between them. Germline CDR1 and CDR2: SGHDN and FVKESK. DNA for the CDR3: TGTGCCAGCAGCCTTAGTATGTCTAATGAAAAACTGTTTTTT. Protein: CASSLSMSNEKLFF.

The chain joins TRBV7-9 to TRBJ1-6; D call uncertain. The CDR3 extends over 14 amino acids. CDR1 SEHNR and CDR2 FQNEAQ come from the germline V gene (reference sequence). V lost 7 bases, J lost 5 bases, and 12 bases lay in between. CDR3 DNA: TGTGCCAGCAACCCGGTGGAGAATAATTCACCCCTCCACTTT. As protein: CASNPVENNSPLHF.

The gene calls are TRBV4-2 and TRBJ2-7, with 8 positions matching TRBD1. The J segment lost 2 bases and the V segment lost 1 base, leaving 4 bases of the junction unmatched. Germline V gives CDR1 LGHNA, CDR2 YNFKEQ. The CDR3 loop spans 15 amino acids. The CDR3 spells CASSQVQGATYEQYF. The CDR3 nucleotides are TGTGCCAGCAGCCAAGTGCAGGGGGCAACCTACGAGCAGTACTTC.

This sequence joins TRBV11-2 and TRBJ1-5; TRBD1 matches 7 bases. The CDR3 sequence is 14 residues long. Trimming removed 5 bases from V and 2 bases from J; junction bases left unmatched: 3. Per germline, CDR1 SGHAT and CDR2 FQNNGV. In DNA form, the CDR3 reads TGTGCCAGCAGCCCAGGGGGAGGCAATCAGCCCCAGCATTTT. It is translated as CASSPGGGNQPQHF.

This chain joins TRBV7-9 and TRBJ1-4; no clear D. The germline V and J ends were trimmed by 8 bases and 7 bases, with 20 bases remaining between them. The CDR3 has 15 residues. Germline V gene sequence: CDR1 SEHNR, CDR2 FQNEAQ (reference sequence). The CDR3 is CASWQTGRVGEKLFF. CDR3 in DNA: TGTGCCAGCTGGCAGACGGGCCGCGTGGGTGAAAAACTGTTTTTT.

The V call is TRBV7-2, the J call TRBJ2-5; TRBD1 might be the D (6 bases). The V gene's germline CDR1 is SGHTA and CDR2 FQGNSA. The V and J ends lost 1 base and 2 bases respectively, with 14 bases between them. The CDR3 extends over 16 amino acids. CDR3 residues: CASSLVLQGLQETQYF. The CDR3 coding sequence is TGTGCCAGCAGCTTAGTTCTCCAGGGGTTACAAGAGACCCAGTACTTC.

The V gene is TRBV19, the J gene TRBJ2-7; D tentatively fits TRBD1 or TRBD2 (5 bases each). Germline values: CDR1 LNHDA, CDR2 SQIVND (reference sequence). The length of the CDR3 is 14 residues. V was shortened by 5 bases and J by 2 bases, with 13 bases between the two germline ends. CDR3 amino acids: CASSRQVGAYEQYF. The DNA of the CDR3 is TGTGCCAGTAGTCGGCAGGTGGGGGCCTACGAGCAGTACTTC. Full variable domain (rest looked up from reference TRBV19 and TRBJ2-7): DGGITQSPKYLFRKEGQNVTLSCEQNLNHDAMYWYRQDPGQGLRLIYYSQIVNDFQKGDIAEGYSVSREKKESFPLTVTSAQKNPTAFYLCASSRQVGAYEQYFGPGTRLTVT.

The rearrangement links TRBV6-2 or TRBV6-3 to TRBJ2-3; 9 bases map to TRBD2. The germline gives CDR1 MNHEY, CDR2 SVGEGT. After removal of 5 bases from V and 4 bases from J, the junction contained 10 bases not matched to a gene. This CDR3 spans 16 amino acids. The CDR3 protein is CASSQTRGGGPDTQYF. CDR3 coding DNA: TGTGCCAGCAGTCAGACTCGCGGGGGGGGGCCAGATACGCAGTATTTT.

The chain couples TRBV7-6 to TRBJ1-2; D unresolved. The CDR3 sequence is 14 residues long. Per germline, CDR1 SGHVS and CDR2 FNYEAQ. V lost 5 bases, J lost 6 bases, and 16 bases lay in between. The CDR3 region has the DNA TGTGCCAGCAGCGAAGAAATGGGTCCGCATGGCTACACCTTC. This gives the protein CASSEEMGPHGYTF.

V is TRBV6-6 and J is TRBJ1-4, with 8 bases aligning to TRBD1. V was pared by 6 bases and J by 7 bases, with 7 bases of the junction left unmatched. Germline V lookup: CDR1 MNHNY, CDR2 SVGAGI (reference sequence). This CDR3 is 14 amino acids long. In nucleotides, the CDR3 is TGTGCCAGCAGCCCAGGGGGCTTGGGTGAAAAACTGTTTTTT. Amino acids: CASSPGGLGEKLFF.

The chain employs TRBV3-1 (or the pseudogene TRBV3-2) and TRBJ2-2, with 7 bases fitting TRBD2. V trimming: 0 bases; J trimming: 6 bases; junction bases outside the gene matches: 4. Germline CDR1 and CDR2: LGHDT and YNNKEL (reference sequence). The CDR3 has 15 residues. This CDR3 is CASSQDLTSPGELFF. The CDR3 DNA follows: TGTGCCAGCAGCCAAGATCTGACTAGCCCCGGGGAGCTGTTTTTT.

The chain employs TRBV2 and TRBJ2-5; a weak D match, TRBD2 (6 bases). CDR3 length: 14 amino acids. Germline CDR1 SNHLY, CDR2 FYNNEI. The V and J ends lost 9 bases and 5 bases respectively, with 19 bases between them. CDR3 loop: CASLSQGGGETQYF. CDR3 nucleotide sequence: TGTGCCAGTCTAAGCCAGGGTGGGGGGGAGACCCAGTACTTC.

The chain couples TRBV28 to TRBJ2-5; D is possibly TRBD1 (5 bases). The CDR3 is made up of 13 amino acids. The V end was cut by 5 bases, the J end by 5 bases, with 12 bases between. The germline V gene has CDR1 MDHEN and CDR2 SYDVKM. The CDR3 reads CASSLTVRETQYF. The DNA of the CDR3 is TGTGCCAGCAGTCTGACAGTACGGGAGACCCAGTACTTC.

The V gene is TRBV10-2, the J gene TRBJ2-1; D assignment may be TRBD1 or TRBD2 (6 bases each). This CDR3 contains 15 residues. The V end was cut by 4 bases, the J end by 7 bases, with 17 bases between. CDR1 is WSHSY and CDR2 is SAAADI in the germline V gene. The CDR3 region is CASSVRGEMWNEQFF. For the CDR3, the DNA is TGCGCCAGCAGTGTAAGGGGGGAGATGTGGAATGAGCAGTTCTTC.

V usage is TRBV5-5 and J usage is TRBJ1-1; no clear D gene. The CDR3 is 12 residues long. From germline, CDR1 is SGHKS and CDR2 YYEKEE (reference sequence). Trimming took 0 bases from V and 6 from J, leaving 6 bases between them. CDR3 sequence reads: CASSLETPEAFF. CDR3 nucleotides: TGTGCCAGCAGCTTGGAAACCCCTGAAGCTTTCTTT.

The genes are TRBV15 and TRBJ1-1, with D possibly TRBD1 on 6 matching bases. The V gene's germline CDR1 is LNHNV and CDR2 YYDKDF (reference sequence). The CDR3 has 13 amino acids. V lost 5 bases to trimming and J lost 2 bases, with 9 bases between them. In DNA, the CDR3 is TGTGCCACCAGCGCCAGGGGAAACACTGAAGCTTTCTTT. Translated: CATSARGNTEAFF.